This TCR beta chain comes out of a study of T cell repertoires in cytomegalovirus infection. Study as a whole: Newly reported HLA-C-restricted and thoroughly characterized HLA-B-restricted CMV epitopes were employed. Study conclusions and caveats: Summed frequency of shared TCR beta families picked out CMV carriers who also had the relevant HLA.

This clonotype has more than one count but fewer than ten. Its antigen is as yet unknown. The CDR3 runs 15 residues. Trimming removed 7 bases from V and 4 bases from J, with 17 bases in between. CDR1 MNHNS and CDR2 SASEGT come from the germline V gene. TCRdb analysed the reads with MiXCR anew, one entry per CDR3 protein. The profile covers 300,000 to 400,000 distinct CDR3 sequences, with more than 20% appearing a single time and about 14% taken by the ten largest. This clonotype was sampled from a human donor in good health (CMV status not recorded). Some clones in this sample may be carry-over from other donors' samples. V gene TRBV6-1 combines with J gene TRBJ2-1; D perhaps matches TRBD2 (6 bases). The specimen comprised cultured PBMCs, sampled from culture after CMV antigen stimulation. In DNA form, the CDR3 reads TGTGCCAGCATACTCCTCCGGGAGTATTACAATGAGCAGTTCTTC. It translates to CASILLREYYNEQFF.